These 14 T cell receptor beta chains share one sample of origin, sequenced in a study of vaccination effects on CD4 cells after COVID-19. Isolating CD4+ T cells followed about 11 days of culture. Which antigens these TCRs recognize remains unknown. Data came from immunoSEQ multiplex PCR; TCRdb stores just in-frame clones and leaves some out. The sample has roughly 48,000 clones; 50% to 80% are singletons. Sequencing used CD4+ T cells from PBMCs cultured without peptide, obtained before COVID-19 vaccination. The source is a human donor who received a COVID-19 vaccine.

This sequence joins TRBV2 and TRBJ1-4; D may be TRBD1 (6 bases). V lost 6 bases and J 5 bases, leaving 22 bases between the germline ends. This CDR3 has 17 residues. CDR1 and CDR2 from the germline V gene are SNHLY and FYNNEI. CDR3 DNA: TGTGCCAGCAGACCCCGGGGGGGCGCCTTGGGGAATGAAAAACTGTTTTTT. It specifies CASRPRGGALGNEKLFF.

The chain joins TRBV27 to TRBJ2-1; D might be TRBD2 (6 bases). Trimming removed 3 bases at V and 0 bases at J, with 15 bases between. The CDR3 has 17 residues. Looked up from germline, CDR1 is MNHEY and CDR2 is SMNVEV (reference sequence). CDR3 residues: CASSFYLASSSYNEQFF. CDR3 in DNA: TGTGCCAGCAGTTTTTACCTAGCGTCCAGCTCCTACAATGAGCAGTTCTTC.

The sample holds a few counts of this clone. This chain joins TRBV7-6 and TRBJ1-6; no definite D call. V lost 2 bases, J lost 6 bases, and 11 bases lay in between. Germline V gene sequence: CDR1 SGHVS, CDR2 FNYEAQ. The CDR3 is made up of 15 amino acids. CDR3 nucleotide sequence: TGTGCCAGCAGCTTATCGCAGATATCTAATTCACCCCTCCACTTT. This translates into CASSLSQISNSPLHF.

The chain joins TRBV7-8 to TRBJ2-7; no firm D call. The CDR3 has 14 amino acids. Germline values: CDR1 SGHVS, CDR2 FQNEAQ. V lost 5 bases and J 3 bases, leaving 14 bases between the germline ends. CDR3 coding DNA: TGTGCCAGCAGCCCAGATAGGGTGAACTACGAGCAGTACTTC. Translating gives CASSPDRVNYEQYF.

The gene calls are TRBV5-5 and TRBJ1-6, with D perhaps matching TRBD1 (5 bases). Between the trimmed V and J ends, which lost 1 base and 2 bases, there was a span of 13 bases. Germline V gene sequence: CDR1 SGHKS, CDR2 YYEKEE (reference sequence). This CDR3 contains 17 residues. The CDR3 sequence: CASSLQGRVAYNSPLHF. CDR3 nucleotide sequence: TGTGCCAGCAGCTTGCAGGGAAGGGTGGCCTATAATTCACCCCTCCACTTT.

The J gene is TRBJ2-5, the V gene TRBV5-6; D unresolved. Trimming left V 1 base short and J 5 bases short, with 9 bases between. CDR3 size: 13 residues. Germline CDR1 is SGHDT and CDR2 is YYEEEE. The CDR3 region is CASSLSVHETQYF. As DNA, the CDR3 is TGTGCCAGCAGCTTGTCTGTTCACGAGACCCAGTACTTC.

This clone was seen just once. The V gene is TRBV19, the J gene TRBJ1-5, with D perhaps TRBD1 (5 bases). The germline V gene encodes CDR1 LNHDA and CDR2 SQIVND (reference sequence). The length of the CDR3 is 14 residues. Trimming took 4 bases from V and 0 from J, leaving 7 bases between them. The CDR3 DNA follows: TGTGCCAGTAGTACAGGGATTAGCAATCAGCCCCAGCATTTT. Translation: CASSTGISNQPQHF. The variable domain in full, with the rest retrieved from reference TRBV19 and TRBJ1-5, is DGGITQSPKYLFRKEGQNVTLSCEQNLNHDAMYWYRQDPGQGLRLIYYSQIVNDFQKGDIAEGYSVSREKKESFPLTVTSAQKNPTAFYLCASSTGISNQPQHFGDGTRLSIL.

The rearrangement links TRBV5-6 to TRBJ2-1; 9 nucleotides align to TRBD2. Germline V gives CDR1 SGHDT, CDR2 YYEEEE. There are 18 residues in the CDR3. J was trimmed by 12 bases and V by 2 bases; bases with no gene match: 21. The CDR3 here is CASSFRGGRAAKRAGQFF. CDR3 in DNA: TGTGCCAGCAGCTTCAGGGGCGGGAGGGCCGCGAAGAGGGCCGGGCAGTTCTTC.

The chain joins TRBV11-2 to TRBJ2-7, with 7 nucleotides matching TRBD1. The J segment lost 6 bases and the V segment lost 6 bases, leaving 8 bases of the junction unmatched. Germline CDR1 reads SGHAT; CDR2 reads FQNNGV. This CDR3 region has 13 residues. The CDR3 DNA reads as TGTGCCAGCAGTCGGGACAGACGGGTCGAGCAGTACTTC. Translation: CASSRDRRVEQYF.

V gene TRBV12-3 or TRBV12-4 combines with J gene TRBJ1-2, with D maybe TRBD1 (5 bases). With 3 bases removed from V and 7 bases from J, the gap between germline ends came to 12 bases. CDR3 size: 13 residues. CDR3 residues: CASSLEGKTGYTF. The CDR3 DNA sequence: TGTGCCAGCAGTTTGGAGGGGAAGACTGGCTACACCTTC.

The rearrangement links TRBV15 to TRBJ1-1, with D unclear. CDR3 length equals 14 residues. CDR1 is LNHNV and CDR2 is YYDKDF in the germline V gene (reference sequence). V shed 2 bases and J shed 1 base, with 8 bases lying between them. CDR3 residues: CATSRPNSNTEAFF. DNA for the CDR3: TGTGCCACCAGCAGACCCAACTCGAACACTGAAGCTTTCTTT.

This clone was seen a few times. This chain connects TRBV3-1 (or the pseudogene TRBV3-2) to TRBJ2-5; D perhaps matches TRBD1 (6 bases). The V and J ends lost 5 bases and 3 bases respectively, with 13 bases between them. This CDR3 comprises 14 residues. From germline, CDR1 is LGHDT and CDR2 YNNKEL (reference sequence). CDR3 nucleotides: TGTGCCAGCAGCTTTCCGGGGACAAAAGAGACCCAGTACTTC. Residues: CASSFPGTKETQYF.

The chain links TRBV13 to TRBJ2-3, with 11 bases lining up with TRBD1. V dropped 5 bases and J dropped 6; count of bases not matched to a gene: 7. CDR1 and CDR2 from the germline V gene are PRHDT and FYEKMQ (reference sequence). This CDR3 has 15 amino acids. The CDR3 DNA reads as TGTGCCAGCAGCCCCCCCTGGGACAGGGGGGATACGCAGTATTTT. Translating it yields CASSPPWDRGDTQYF.

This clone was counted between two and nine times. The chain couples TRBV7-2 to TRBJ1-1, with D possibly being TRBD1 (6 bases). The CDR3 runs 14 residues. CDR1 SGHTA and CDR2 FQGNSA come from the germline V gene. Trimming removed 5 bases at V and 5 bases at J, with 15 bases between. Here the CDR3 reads CASSKHSGVTEAFF. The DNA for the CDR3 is TGTGCCAGCAGCAAGCATTCAGGGGTGACTGAAGCTTTCTTT.